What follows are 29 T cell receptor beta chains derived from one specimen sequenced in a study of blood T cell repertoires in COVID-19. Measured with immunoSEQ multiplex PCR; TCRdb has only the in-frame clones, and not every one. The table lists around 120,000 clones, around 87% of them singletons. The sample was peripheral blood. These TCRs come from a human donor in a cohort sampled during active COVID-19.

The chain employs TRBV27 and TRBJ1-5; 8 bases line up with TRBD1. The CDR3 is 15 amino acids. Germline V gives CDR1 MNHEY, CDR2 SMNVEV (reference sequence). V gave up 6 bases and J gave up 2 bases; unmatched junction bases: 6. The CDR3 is CASSSDRAGNQPQHF. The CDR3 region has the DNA TGTGCCAGCAGCTCGGACAGGGCCGGCAATCAGCCCCAGCATTTT.

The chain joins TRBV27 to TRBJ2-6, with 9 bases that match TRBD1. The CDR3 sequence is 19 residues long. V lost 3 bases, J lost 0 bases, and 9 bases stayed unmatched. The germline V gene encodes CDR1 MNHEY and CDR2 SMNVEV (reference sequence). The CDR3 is CASSFGGQTGGSGANVLTF. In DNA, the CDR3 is TGTGCCAGCAGTTTCGGGGGCCAGACAGGGGGCTCTGGGGCCAACGTCCTGACTTTC. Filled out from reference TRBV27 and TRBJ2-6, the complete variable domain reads EAQVTQNPRYLITVTGKKLTVTCSQNMNHEYMSWYRQDPGLGLRQIYYSMNVEVTDKGDVPEGYKVSRKEKRNFPLILESPSPNQTSLYFCASSFGGQTGGSGANVLTFGAGSRLTVL.

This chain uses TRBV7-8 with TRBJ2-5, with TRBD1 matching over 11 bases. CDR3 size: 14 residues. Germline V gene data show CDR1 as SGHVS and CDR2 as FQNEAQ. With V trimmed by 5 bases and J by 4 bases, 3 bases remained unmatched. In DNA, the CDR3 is TGTGCCAGCAGCCCGGACAGGGGGCGAGAGACCCAGTACTTC. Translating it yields CASSPDRGRETQYF.

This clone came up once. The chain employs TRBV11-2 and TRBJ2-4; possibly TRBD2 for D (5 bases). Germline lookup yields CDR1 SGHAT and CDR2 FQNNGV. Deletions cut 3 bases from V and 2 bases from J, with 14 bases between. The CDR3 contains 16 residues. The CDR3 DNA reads TGTGCCAGCAGCTTGATGCCCCGCGGGTCCAAAAACATTCAGTACTTC. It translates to CASSLMPRGSKNIQYF.

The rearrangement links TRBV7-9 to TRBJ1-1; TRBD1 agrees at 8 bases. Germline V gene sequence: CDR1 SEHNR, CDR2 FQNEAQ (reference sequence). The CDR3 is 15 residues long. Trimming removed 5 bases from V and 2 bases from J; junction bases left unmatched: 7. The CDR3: CASSLTGGRNTEAFF. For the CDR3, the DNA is TGTGCCAGCAGCCTAACAGGGGGACGAAACACTGAAGCTTTCTTT. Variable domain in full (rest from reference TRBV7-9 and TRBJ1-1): DTGVSQNPRHKITKRGQNVTFRCDPISEHNRLYWYRQTLGQGPEFLTYFQNEAQLEKSRLLSDRFSAERPKGSFSTLEIQRTEQGDSAMYLCASSLTGGRNTEAFFGQGTRLTVV.

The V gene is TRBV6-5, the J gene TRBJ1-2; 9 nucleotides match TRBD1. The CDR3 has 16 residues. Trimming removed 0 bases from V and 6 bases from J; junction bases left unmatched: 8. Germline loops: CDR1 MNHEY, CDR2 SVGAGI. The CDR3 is CASSYSFLGQGHGYTF. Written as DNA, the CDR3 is TGTGCCAGCAGTTACTCCTTCCTGGGACAGGGCCATGGCTACACCTTC.

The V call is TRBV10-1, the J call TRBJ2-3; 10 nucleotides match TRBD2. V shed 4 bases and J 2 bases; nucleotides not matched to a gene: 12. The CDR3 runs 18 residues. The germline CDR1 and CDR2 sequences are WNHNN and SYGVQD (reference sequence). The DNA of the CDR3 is TGCGCCAGCAGTGGTCTAGCGGGGGCCGCTTCCCACACAGATACGCAGTATTTT. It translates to CASSGLAGAASHTDTQYF.

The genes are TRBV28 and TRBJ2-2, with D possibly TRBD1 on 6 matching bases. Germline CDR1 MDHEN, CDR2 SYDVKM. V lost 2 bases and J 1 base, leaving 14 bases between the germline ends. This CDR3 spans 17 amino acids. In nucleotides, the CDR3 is TGTGCCAGCAGTTTACCAGGGGAGAACCAGAACACCGGGGAGCTGTTTTTT. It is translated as CASSLPGENQNTGELFF.

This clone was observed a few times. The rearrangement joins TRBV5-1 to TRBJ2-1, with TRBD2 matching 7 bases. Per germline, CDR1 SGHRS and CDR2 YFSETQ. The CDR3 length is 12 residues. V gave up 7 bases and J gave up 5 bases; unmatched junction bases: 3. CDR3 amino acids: CASGRGDNEQFF. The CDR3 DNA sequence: TGCGCCAGCGGCCGGGGGGACAATGAGCAGTTCTTC.

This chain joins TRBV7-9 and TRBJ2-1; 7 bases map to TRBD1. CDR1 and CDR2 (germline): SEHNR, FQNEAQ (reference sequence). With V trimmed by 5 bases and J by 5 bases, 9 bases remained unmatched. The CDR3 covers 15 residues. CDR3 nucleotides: TGTGCCAGCAGCCCAACAGGGGTGAATCACAATGAGCAGTTCTTC. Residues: CASSPTGVNHNEQFF.

The CDR3 region is CASSPGTSGRETQYF. For the CDR3, the DNA is TGTGCCAGCTCACCCGGGACTAGCGGAAGAGAGACCCAGTACTTC. This chain uses TRBV18 with TRBJ2-5, with TRBD2 matching 11 bases. CDR3 length: 15 residues. Germline V gene sequence: CDR1 KGHSH, CDR2 LQKENI. V was clipped by 3 bases and J by 4 bases; unmatched bases: 4.

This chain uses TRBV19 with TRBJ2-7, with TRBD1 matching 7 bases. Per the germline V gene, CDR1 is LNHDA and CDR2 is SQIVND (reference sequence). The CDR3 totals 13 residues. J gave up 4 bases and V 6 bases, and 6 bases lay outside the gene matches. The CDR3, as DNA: TGTGCCAGTAGCAACCAACAGGGGTACGAGCAGTACTTC. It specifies CASSNQQGYEQYF. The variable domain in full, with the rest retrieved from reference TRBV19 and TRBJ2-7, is DGGITQSPKYLFRKEGQNVTLSCEQNLNHDAMYWYRQDPGQGLRLIYYSQIVNDFQKGDIAEGYSVSREKKESFPLTVTSAQKNPTAFYLCASSNQQGYEQYFGPGTRLTVT.

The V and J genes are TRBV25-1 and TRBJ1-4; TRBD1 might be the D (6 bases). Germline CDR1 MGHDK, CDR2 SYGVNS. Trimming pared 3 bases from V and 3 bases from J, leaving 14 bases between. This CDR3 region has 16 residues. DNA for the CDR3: TGTGCCAGCAGTGACGCCGGGACACGTTCTAATGAAAAACTGTTTTTT. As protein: CASSDAGTRSNEKLFF.

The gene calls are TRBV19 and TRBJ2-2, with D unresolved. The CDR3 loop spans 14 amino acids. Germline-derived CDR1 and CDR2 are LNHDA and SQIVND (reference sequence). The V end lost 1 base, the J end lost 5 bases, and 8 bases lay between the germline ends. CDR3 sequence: CASSIGTRTGELFF. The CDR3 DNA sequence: TGTGCCAGTAGTATAGGAACGCGGACCGGGGAGCTGTTTTTT.

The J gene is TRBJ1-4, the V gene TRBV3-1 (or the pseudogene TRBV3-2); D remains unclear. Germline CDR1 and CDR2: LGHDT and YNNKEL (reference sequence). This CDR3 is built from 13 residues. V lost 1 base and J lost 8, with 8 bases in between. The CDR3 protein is CASSQGNIEKLFF. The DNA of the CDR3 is TGTGCCAGCAGCCAAGGTAACATCGAAAAACTGTTTTTT.

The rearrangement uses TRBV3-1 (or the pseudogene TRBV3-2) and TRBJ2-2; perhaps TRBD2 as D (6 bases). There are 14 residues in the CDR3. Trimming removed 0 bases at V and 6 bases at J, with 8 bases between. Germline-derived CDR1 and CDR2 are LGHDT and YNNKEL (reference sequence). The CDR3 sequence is CASSQDPGAGELFF. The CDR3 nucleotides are TGTGCCAGCAGCCAAGATCCGGGGGCCGGGGAGCTGTTTTTT.

CDR3 DNA sequence: TGTGCCAGCTCGCTCGACAGGGGCAACTCCTACGAGCAGTACTTC. The encoded protein is CASSLDRGNSYEQYF. The rearrangement links TRBV18 to TRBJ2-7; 8 bases map to TRBD1. Per the germline V gene, CDR1 is KGHSH and CDR2 is LQKENI. After removal of 6 bases from V and 0 bases from J, the junction contained 7 bases not matched to a gene. The CDR3 runs to 15 residues.

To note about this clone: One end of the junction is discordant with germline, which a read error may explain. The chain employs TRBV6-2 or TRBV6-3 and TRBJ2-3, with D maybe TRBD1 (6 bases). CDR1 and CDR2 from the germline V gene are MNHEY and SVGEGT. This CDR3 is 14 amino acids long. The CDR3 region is CASSYGGGAETQYF. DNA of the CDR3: TGTGCCAGCAGTTACGGGGGCGGTGCAGAAACGCAGTATTTT.

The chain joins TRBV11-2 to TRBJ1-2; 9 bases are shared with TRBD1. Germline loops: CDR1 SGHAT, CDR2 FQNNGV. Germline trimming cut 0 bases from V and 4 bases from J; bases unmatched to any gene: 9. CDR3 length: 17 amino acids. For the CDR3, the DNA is TGTGCCAGCAGCTTAGATTCCTCCGGGACAGGGACCTATGGCTACACCTTC. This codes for CASSLDSSGTGTYGYTF.

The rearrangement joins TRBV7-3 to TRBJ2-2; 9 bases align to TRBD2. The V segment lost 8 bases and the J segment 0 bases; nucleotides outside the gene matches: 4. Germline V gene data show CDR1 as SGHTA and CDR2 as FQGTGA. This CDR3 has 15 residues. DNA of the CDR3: TGTGCCAGCTCTCTAGCGGGGACGAACACCGGGGAGCTGTTTTTT. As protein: CASSLAGTNTGELFF.

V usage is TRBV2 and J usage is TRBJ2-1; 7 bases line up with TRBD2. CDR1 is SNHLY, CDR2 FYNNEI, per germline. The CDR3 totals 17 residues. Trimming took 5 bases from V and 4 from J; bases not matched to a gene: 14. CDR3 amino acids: CASSLRWASGGYNEQFF. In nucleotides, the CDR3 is TGTGCCAGCAGTCTCCGGTGGGCTAGCGGAGGGTACAATGAGCAGTTCTTC.

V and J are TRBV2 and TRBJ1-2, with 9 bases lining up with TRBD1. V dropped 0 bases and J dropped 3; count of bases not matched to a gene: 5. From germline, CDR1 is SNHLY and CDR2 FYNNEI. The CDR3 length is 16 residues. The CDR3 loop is CASSEALTGGDYGYTF. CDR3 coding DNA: TGTGCCAGCAGTGAAGCACTAACAGGGGGCGACTATGGCTACACCTTC.

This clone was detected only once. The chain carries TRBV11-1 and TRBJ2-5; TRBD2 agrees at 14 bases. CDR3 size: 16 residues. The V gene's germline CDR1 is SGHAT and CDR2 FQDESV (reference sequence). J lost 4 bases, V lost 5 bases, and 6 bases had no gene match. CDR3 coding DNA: TGTGCCAGCAGCCCGAGGGGACTAGCGGGGGTAGAGACCCAGTACTTC. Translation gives CASSPRGLAGVETQYF.

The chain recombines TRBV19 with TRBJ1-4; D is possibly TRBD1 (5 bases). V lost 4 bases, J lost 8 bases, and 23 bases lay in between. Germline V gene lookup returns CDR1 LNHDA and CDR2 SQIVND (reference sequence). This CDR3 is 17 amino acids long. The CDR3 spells CASSTPPFQGGLEKLFF. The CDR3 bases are TGTGCCAGTAGTACCCCACCGTTTCAGGGAGGGTTAGAAAAACTGTTTTTT.

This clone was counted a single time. CDR3 sequence (DNA): TGCGCCAGCAGCTTCTCCAACTATGGCTACACCTTC. Its protein product is CASSFSNYGYTF. The V and J genes are TRBV5-1 and TRBJ1-2, with unresolved D. Per germline, CDR1 SGHRS and CDR2 YFSETQ. Trimming pared 2 bases from V and 2 bases from J, leaving 4 bases between. CDR3 length equals 12 residues. The full variable domain, with the rest looked up from reference TRBV5-1 and TRBJ1-2, is KAGVTQTPRYLIKTRGQQVTLSCSPISGHRSVSWYQQTPGQGLQFLFEYFSETQRNKGNFPGRFSGRQFSNSRSEMNVSTLELGDSALYLCASSFSNYGYTFGSGTRLTVV.

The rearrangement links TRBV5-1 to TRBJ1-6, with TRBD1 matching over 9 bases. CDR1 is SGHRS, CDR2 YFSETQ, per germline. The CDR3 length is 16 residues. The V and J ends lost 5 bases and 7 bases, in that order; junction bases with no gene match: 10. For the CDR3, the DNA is TGCGCCAGCAGAATCGGACAGGGGTTAGAGAATTCACCCCTCCACTTT. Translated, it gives CASRIGQGLENSPLHF.

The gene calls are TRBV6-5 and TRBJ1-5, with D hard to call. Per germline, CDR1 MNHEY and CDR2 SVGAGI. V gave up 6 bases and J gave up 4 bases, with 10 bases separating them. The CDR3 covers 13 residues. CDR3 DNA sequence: TGTGCCAGCAGGAAAACATCAAATCAGCCCCAGCATTTT. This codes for CASRKTSNQPQHF.

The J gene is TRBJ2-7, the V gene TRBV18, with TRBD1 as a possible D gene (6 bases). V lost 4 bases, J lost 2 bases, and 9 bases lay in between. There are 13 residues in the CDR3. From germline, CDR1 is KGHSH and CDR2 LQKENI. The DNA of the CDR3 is TGTGCCAGCTCACGGCCAGGGGCCTACGAGCAGTACTTC. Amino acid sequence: CASSRPGAYEQYF. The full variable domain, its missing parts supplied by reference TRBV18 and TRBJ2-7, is NAGVMQNPRHLVRRRGQEARLRCSPMKGHSHVYWYRQLPEEGLKFMVYLQKENIIDESGMPKERFSAEFPKEGPSILRIQQVVRGDSAAYFCASSRPGAYEQYFGPGTRLTVT.

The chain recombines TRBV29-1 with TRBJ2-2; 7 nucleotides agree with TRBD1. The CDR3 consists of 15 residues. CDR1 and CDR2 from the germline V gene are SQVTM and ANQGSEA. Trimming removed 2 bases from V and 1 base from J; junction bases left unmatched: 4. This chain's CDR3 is CSVENRDRNTGELFF. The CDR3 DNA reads TGCAGCGTTGAAAATCGGGACAGGAACACCGGGGAGCTGTTTTTT.